Here is one T cell receptor (beta chain) with its context. Antigen specificity is unknown. Trimming at V came to 7 bases and at J to 4 bases, leaving 6 bases not matched to a gene. The CDR3 runs to 14 residues. In germline, CDR1 is SGDLS, CDR2 YYNGEE. TCRdb reanalysed the RT-PCR reads using MiXCR and keeps one entry per CDR3 protein. The sample has around 650,000 distinct CDR3 sequences, more than 15% seen once. The data stem from a study of response to subunit inactivated influenza vaccine. Overall study findings and caveats: Authors suggested each seasonal influenza vaccination recruits few new T cells.

Sequencing was performed on PBMCs from blood, taken 11 to 12 days after vaccination. V and J are TRBV9 and TRBJ2-3; 10 bases map to TRBD1. The receptor's source is a middle-aged man who received an inactivated influenza vaccine. The CDR3 loop is CASGRDRGADTQYF. In nucleotides, the CDR3 is TGTGCCAGCGGCCGGGACAGGGGTGCAGATACGCAGTATTTT.